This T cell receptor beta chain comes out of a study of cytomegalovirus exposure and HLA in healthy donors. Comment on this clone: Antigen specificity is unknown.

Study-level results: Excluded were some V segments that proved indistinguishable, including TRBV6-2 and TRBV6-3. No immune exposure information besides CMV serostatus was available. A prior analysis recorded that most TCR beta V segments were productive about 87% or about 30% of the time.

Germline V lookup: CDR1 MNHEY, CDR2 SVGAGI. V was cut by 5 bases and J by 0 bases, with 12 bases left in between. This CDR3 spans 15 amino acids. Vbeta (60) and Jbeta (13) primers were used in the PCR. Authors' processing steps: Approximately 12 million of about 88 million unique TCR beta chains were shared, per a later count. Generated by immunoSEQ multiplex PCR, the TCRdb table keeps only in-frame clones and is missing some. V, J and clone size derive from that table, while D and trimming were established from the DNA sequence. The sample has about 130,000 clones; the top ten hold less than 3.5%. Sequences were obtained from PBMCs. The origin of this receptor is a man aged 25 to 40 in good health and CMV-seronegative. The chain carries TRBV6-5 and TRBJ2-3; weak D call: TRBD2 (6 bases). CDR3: CASSRERVSTDTQYF. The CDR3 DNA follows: TGTGCCAGCAGTCGGGAGCGGGTAAGCACAGATACGCAGTATTTT.